The rows below give T cell receptor beta chains drawn from one sample of a study of CD8 T cells in Susac syndrome. TCRdb analysed the immunoSEQ multiplex PCR reads with MiXCR anew, one entry per CDR3 protein. Counted here are 120,000 or so distinct CDR3 sequences, more than 90% occurring once; the ten biggest clones make up approximately 0.12%. The source material was CD4+ T cells from PBMCs. The source of these receptors is a human donor in good health. Both conserved end residues are part of each CDR3. D genes are given only for firm matches. Where a row states a size, it is once, few, many or the class of an expanded clone; other rows omit it.

>NA|TRBJ2-7|NA|TRBV29-1
TGCAGCGTTGAACTCCGTGGAGCCTCCTACGAGCAGTACTTC
CSVELRGASYEQYF
>NA|TRBJ1-5|NA|TRBV18
TGTGCCAGCTCACCCGACCAAGTAAGCAATCAGCCCCAGCATTTT
CASSPDQVSNQPQHF
>NA|TRBJ1-3|NA|TRBV9
TGTGCCAGCAGCGTAGGGACAGGAAACACCATATATTTT
CASSVGTGNTIYF
>NA|TRBJ2-1|NA|TRBV2
TGTGCCAGCAGCCTGGACACTCGAAGACCCAATGAGCAGTTCTTC
CASSLDTRRPNEQFF
>NA|TRBJ1-4|TRBD1|TRBV5-1
TGCGCCAGCAGCCGGGACAGCAATGAAAAACTGTTTTTT
CASSRDSNEKLFF
>NA|TRBJ2-7|NA|TRBV7-9
TGTGCCAGCAGCTTAGAACCCCGGGAGCAGTACTTC
CASSLEPREQYF
>few|TRBJ2-5|NA|TRBV18
TGTGCCAGCTCACCGGGGCTCCGAGAGACCCAGTACTTC
CASSPGLRETQYF
>once|TRBJ1-2|TRBD1|TRBV5-4
TGTGCCAGCAGCCCTGACAGGGCCGTAAACTATGGCTACACCTTC
CASSPDRAVNYGYTF
>NA|TRBJ1-5|NA|TRBV3-1
TGTGCCAGCAGCCAAGCTGGGAACAATCAGCCCCAGCATTTT
CASSQAGNNQPQHF
>NA|TRBJ1-1|NA|TRBV4-1
TGCGCCAGCAGCCAAGATATCGTTCCTCACACTGAAGCTTTCTTT
CASSQDIVPHTEAFF
>once|TRBJ1-5|NA|TRBV21-1
TGTGCCAGCATTACAGGGACGTTTAATCAGCCCCAGCATTTT
CASITGTFNQPQHF
>NA|TRBJ1-5|NA|TRBV5-1
TGCGCCAGCAGCCATAAACAGGGAAGCAATCAGCCCCAGCATTTT
CASSHKQGSNQPQHF
>NA|TRBJ2-1|TRBD1|TRBV9
TGTGCCAGCAGCGCCGGGACAGGGGGCCTCGGTGAGCAGTTCTTC
CASSAGTGGLGEQFF
>NA|TRBJ2-7|NA|TRBV12-3/TRBV12-4
TGTGCCAGCAGTTTCCCGGACGGTTCCTACGAGCAGTACTTC
CASSFPDGSYEQYF
>once|TRBJ2-7|TRBD2|TRBV7-2
TGTGCCAGCAGCAAGGGACTAGCGGTCTACGAGCAGTACTTC
CASSKGLAVYEQYF
>NA|TRBJ1-5|NA|TRBV30
TGTGCCTGGAGTGGGGGCTTGGATCAGCCCCAGCATTTT
CAWSGGLDQPQHF